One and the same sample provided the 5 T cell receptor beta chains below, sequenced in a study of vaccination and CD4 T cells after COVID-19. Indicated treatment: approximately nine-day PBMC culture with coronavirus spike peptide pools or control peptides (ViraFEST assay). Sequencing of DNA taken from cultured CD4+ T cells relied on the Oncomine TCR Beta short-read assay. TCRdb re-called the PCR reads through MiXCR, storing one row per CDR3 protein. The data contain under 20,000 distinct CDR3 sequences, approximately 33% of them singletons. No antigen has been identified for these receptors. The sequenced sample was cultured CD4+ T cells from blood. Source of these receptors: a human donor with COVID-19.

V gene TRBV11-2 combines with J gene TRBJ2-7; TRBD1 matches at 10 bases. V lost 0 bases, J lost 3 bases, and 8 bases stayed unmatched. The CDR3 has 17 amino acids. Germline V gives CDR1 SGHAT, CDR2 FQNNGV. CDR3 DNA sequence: TGTGCCAGCAGCTTAGACGGGACAGGGGTTAACTACTACGAGCAGTACTTC. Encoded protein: CASSLDGTGVNYYEQYF.

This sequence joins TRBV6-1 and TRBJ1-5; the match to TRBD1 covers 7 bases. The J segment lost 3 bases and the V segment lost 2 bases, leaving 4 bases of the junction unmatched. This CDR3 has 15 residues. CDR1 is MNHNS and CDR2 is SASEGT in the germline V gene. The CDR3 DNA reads TGTGCCAGCAGTGAACAAGGGGGCAACAATCAGCCCCAGCATTTT. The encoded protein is CASSEQGGNNQPQHF.

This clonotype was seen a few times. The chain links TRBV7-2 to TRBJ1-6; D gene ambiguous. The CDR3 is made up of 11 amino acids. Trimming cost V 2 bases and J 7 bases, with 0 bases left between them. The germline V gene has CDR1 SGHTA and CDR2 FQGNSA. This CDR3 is CASSLNSPLHF. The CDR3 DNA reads TGTGCCAGCAGCTTAAATTCACCCCTCCACTTT.

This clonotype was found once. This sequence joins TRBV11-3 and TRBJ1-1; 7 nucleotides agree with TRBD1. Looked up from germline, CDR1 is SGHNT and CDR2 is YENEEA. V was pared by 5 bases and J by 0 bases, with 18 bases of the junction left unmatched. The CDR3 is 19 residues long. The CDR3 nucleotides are TGTGCCAGCAGCCCATCGGGACAGACCAAGAAACACATGAACACTGAAGCTTTCTTT. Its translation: CASSPSGQTKKHMNTEAFF.

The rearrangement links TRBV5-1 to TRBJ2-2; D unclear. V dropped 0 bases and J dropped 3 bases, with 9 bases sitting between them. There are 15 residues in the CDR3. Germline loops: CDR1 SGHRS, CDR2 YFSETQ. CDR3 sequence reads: CASSLVVADTGELFF. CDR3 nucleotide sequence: TGCGCCAGCAGCTTGGTGGTCGCGGACACCGGGGAGCTGTTTTTT.